The 20 T cell receptor beta chains in this list originate from one sample, sequenced in a study of tumor and adjacent non-tumor tissue in lung cancer. TCRbeta libraries were built with three rounds of nested PCR, modified from ARM-PCR. Via MiXCR, TCRdb re-called the multiplex PCR reads, giving one row per CDR3 protein. The data show 90,000 to 100,000 distinct CDR3 sequences, about 80% seen once. This sample's RNA came from whole unsorted tissue. Distant lung tissue was collected more than 3 cm away from the tumor edge. The sequenced sample was distant non-tumor lung tissue. The receptor set was obtained from a man aged 55 to 69 with small cell lung cancer.

Points on this clonotype: This is likely a read error, given that the CDR3 carries no conserved phenylalanine or tryptophan at its end. The chain carries TRBV4-1 and TRBJ1-6; the D gene is possibly TRBD1 (5 bases). The CDR3 totals 15 residues. The germline V and J ends were trimmed by 4 bases and 6 bases, with 13 bases remaining between them. Germline CDR1 and CDR2: MGHRA and YSYEKL. For the CDR3, the DNA is TGCGCCAGCAGCCGCCTTGGAGACAGTAATTCACCCCTCCACCTT. It codes for CASSRLGDSNSPLHL.

With respect to this clonotype: This is likely a read error, given that the CDR3 carries no conserved phenylalanine or tryptophan at its end. It is unclear where the CDR3 begins or ends on the DNA, so no DNA is shown, and the CDR3 is as TCRdb lists it. CDR3 sequence: CASSLAYSGANVLSL. The chain is built from TRBV11-1 and TRBJ2-6. Germline V gene lookup returns CDR1 SGHAT and CDR2 FQDESV (reference sequence). With termini counted, the CDR3 has 15 amino acids.

For this clonotype: An end of the junction does not agree with germline; a read error may underlie this. The chain employs TRBV5-4 and TRBJ1-2, with 8 nucleotides matching TRBD1. In germline, CDR1 is SGHNT, CDR2 YYREEE (reference sequence). CDR3 size: 15 residues. The CDR3 loop is CASSLGRGTGYGYTF. In DNA form, the CDR3 reads TGTGCCAGCAGTTTGGGACGCGGGACAGGCTATGGCTACACCTTC.

This clonotype was seen a handful of times. The final CDR3 position lacks the conserved phenylalanine or tryptophan, pointing to a likely read error. The V call is TRBV7-9, the J call TRBJ1-4; 7 positions match TRBD1. The CDR3 runs 14 residues. Unmatched junction bases numbered 4, after V lost 1 base and J lost 8 bases. Per the germline V gene, CDR1 is SEHNR and CDR2 is FQNEAQ (reference sequence). CDR3 in amino acids: CASSLGQGGEKLFL. In nucleotides, the CDR3 is TGTGCCAGCAGCTTAGGACAGGGTGGCGAAAAACTGTTTTTA.

In regard to this clonotype: Its ends do not fully match the called genes, so a read error is possible. J is TRBJ2-5 and V is TRBV11-2; 7 nucleotides align to TRBD1. The CDR3 spans 13 residues. Germline-derived CDR1 and CDR2 are SGHAT and FQNNGV. The CDR3 nucleotides are TGTGCCAGCAGCTGGGACAGTCAAGAGGCCCAGTACTTC. Translated: CASSWDSQEAQYF. Variable domain in full (rest from reference TRBV11-2 and TRBJ2-5): EAGVAQSPRYKIIEKRQSVAFWCNPISGHATLYWYQQILGQGPKLLIQFQNNGVVDDSQLPKDRFSAERLKGVDSTLKIQPAKLEDSAVYLCASSWDSQEAQYFGPGTRLLVL.

For this clonotype: Compared with germline, one end of the junction differs, possibly owing to a read error. The rearrangement links TRBV7-8 to TRBJ2-2; maybe TRBD2 (5 bases). The CDR3 sequence is 15 residues long. CDR1 and CDR2 from the germline V gene are SGHVS and FQNEAQ. The CDR3 sequence: CASTYGGRVAGKLFF. For the CDR3, the DNA is TGTGCCAGCACCTACGGCGGAAGGGTGGCCGGGAAGCTGTTTTTT. The variable domain in full, completed from reference TRBV7-8 and TRBJ2-2, reads GAGVSQSPRYKVAKRGQDVALRCDPISGHVSLFWYQQALGQGPEFLTYFQNEAQLDKSGLPSDRFFAERPEGSVSTLKIQRTQQEDSAVYLCASTYGGRVAGKLFFGEGSRLTVL.

This clonotype was recorded at least ten times. The CDR3 DNA follows: TGTGCCATCAATGCCTATAATTCACCCCTCCACTTT. It encodes CAINAYNSPLHF. The V call is TRBV28, the J call TRBJ1-6; D is ambiguous. V dropped 10 bases and J dropped 2 bases, with 6 bases sitting between them. CDR3 length equals 12 residues. Germline CDR1 reads MDHEN; CDR2 reads SYDVKM.

This clonotype occurred a few times. V is TRBV5-1 and J is TRBJ2-5, with 8 bases lining up with TRBD2. V gave up 6 bases and J gave up 4 bases; unmatched junction bases: 14. CDR1 and CDR2 from the germline V gene are SGHRS and YFSETQ. The CDR3 has 16 residues. The CDR3 DNA sequence: TGCGCCAGCAATCCTGGCAATCCAGCGGGAGCAGAGACCCAGTACTTC. This codes for CASNPGNPAGAETQYF.

Regarding this clonotype: One end of the junction varies from germline; a read error may be responsible. The chain recombines TRBV4-1 with TRBJ2-7; weak D call: TRBD2 (5 bases). This CDR3 comprises 15 residues. Per the germline V gene, CDR1 is MGHRA and CDR2 is YSYEKL. CDR3 in amino acids: CASSQGGAPGDEQYF. CDR3 coding DNA: TGCGCCAGCAGCCAAGGGGGAGCCCCGGGCGATGAGCAATACTTC.

The genes are TRBV29-1 and TRBJ2-1; the match to TRBD2 covers 8 bases. This CDR3 has 13 residues. V lost 8 bases, J lost 9 bases, and 12 bases stayed unmatched. CDR1 is SQVTM, CDR2 ANQGSEA, per germline. CDR3 nucleotide sequence: TGCAGCACTGGGGGAAGCGGGAGTGGTGAGCAGTTCTTC. Protein: CSTGGSGSGEQFF.

This clonotype was seen ten or more times. This chain links TRBV4-2 with TRBJ1-3; 8 bases line up with TRBD1. Germline loops: CDR1 LGHNA, CDR2 YNFKEQ. CDR3 length: 17 amino acids. V dropped 0 bases and J dropped 2; count of bases not matched to a gene: 6. Here the CDR3 DNA reads TGTGCCAGCAGCCAAGATCAGAGACAGGGGACTGGAAACACCATATATTTT. It encodes CASSQDQRQGTGNTIYF.

The chain recombines TRBV11-2 with TRBJ2-2, with 7 bases lining up with TRBD2. Per the germline V gene, CDR1 is SGHAT and CDR2 is FQNNGV. CDR3 length equals 14 residues. CDR3 in DNA: TGTTTGAGCAGCTTAGCGCGGGAGACCGGGGAGCTGTTTTTT. This translates into CLSSLARETGELFF.

In this sample, this clonotype turned up once. One junction end disagrees with the germline gene, perhaps due to a read error. The chain combines TRBV11-3 with TRBJ2-1; D is unclear. Germline CDR1 SGHNT, CDR2 YENEEA. The CDR3 extends over 14 amino acids. The CDR3 is CASSFSRNYKEHFF. The CDR3 DNA is TGTGCCAGCAGCTTTAGCCGAAATTACAAAGAGCACTTCTTC.

About this clonotype: Sequence at one end of the junction differs from germline and may be a read error. The chain recombines TRBV6-6 with TRBJ2-5; 7 bases match TRBD2. The CDR3 is 14 residues long. CDR1 is MNHNY and CDR2 is SVGAGI in the germline V gene (reference sequence). CDR3: CASRGLSGDESQYF. The CDR3 DNA reads as TGTGCCAGCAGGGGACTATCGGGAGACGAGAGCCAGTACTTC.

For this clonotype: The missing conserved phenylalanine or tryptophan at the end of this CDR3 makes a read error likely. V is TRBV7-9 and J is TRBJ2-1; no definite D call. CDR1 and CDR2 from the germline V gene are SEHNR and FQNEAQ (reference sequence). There are 13 residues in the CDR3. The CDR3 region is CASSLASYNEQFI. The CDR3 coding sequence is TGTGCCAGCAGTTTAGCCTCCTACAATGAGCAGTTCATC.

This clonotype has just one count. This chain uses TRBV12-3 or TRBV12-4 with TRBJ1-2; D is unclear. V was shortened by 5 bases and J by 4 bases, with 8 bases between the two germline ends. This CDR3 comprises 12 residues. The CDR3 sequence is CASSLGTYGYTF. Written as DNA, the CDR3 is TGTGCCAGCAGTCTGGGAACCTATGGCTACACCTTC.

About this clonotype itself: At one boundary the junction diverges from the germline segment, which might be a read error. This chain links TRBV24-1 with TRBJ1-2; D is unclear. The CDR3 has 11 amino acids. The germline CDR1 and CDR2 sequences are KGHDR and SFDVKD. For the CDR3, the DNA is TGTGCCACCAGTGATGGCGTTGGCCACATCTTC. Its translation: CATSDGVGHIF.

As for this clonotype: This may be a read error, as it is one base from a much larger clone. The chain joins TRBV7-9 to TRBJ1-2; 7 nucleotides line up with TRBD1. CDR1 is SEHNR, CDR2 FQNEAQ, per germline (reference sequence). The CDR3 extends over 19 amino acids. V was pared by 1 base and J by 1 base, with 15 bases of the junction left unmatched. The CDR3 protein is CASSLGLPGQIFVNYGYTF. The CDR3 coding sequence is TGTGCCAGCAGCTTAGGCCTTCCGGGACAGATTTTCGTTAACTATGGCTACACCTTC.

This clonotype was seen at least ten times. The rearrangement uses TRBV7-8 and TRBJ1-4; 10 bases are a match to TRBD1. Germline CDR1 reads SGHVS; CDR2 reads FQNEAQ. The V gene end was trimmed by 5 bases and the J gene end by 5 bases; junction bases not matched to a gene: 14. The CDR3 is 18 residues long. The CDR3 sequence: CASSSKPGQGKENEKLFF. CDR3 coding DNA: TGTGCCAGCAGCAGCAAACCGGGACAGGGGAAGGAAAATGAAAAACTGTTTTTT.

With regard to this clonotype: The conserved final phenylalanine or tryptophan is absent from the CDR3, which likely points to a read error. The DNA is left out, because the CDR3 cannot be placed on it with certainty; the CDR3 is given as TCRdb lists it. This chain links TRBV20-1 with TRBJ2-2. Germline loops: CDR1 DFQATT, CDR2 SNEGSKA (reference sequence). The CDR3 is 14 residues long, counting both termini. CDR3 region: CSARDIDWTGEQFS.